This T cell receptor (beta chain) was profiled in a study of T-cell reconstitution after alpha-beta-depleted transplantation in children. The germline gives CDR1 SGHTA, CDR2 FQGNSA. The CDR3 sequence is 16 residues long. Losses at the gene ends were 2 bases for V and 5 bases for J; bases not matched to a gene: 9. As it was prepared, the TCRbeta library received unique molecular identifiers. TCRdb independently ran MiXCR on the PCR reads; one entry per CDR3 protein. The sample shows fewer than 550,000 distinct CDR3 sequences, over 9.5% of them seen only once. The V and J genes are TRBV7-2 and TRBJ2-7; 10 bases line up with TRBD2. The clonotype comes from a female patient under 10 years old who had a stem cell transplant for aplastic anemia, so the T cells may come from the graft donor. Material: PBMCs, mostly from graft donor cells, obtained 180 days after TCRalphabeta/CD19-depleted stem cell transplant. The CDR3 DNA is TGTGCCAGCAGCTTAACGAAGACTAGCGGGCACAACGAGCAGTACTTC. It specifies CASSLTKTSGHNEQYF.